This T cell receptor beta chain was observed in a study of T cell repertoires in cytomegalovirus infection. Overall study context: Based on public TCR beta signatures, there were indications of CMV infection and of a matching HLA type.

MiXCR was run by TCRdb on the reads, yielding one entry per CDR3 protein. The table includes fewer than 300,000 distinct CDR3 sequences, more than 20% detected once. Overall study findings and caveats: Carriers of CMV plus the relevant HLA were identified by cumulative public TCR beta family frequency. It was HLA-C-restricted CMV-specific TCR beta clonotypes that dominated the response ex vivo.

A word on this clonotype: Its specificity is not known.

The receptor comes from a human donor in good health (CMV status not recorded). Some clones in this sample may be carry-over from other donors' samples. The sequenced material came from PBMCs.

CDR3: CASSLRTGGDYEQYF. In DNA form, the CDR3 reads TGTGCCAGCAGCCTTAGGACAGGGGGGGACTACGAGCAGTACTTC. This chain connects TRBV4-2 to TRBJ2-7, with 10 bases identical to TRBD1. Germline V gene sequence: CDR1 LGHNA, CDR2 YNFKEQ. The CDR3 totals 15 residues. Unmatched junction bases numbered 6, after V lost 4 bases and J lost 3 bases.